This is a list of T cell receptor beta chains from one sample in a study of blood T cell repertoires in COVID-19. Clones were sequenced by immunoSEQ multiplex PCR, and TCRdb holds only the in-frame ones, with some missing. The table lists a few hundred thousand clones, about 86% of them singletons. Specimen: peripheral blood. These receptor sequences come from a man aged 55 to 69 with acute or convalescent COVID-19. The CDR3 runs from the conserved cysteine through the conserved F or W. The D gene is left open where the match is weak. Not every row has a clone size; where given, it reads once, few, many or a size class.

v_gene	d_gene	abundance	j_gene	len	CDR3aa	CDR3nt
TRBV28	TRBD1	-	TRBJ1-5	15	CASSRPGGRVQPQHF	TGTGCCAGCAGTCGACCAGGGGGAAGGGTTCAGCCCCAGCATTTT
TRBV7-9	TRBD1	-	TRBJ1-2	15	CASSLVWRGPSGYTF	TGTGCCAGCAGCCTAGTATGGAGGGGGCCTTCTGGCTACACCTTC
TRBV14	-	-	TRBJ2-2	14	CASSHGPSSGELFF	TGTGCCAGCAGCCATGGGCCTTCCTCCGGGGAGCTGTTTTTT
TRBV7-9	-	few	TRBJ1-1	15	CASSDPGHLNTEAFF	TGTGCCAGCAGCGATCCAGGACACTTGAACACTGAAGCTTTCTTT
TRBV21-1	-	-	TRBJ2-1	19	CASSPGQGGAVSSYNEQFF	TGTGCCAGCAGCCCTGGACAGGGCGGTGCAGTCAGCTCCTACAATGAGCAGTTCTTC
TRBV19	-	-	TRBJ1-5	14	CASTPGRGNQPQHF	TGTGCCAGTACTCCCGGCAGGGGTAATCAGCCCCAGCATTTT
TRBV4-3	-	-	TRBJ2-7	15	CASSQDRGAPREQYF	TGCGCCAGCAGCCAAGACCGCGGGGCTCCACGTGAGCAGTACTTC
TRBV28	TRBD1	-	TRBJ1-6	17	CASSFDRGFRRDSPLHF	TGTGCCAGCAGTTTTGACAGGGGATTTCGTAGGGATTCACCCCTCCACTTT
TRBV11-1	-	-	TRBJ2-7	14	CASSLVGAAYEQYF	TGTGCCAGCAGCTTAGTAGGAGCGGCCTACGAGCAGTACTTC
TRBV5-1	-	-	TRBJ2-2	15	CASSPAGQNTGELFF	TGCGCCAGCAGCCCCGCAGGACAGAACACCGGGGAGCTGTTTTTT
TRBV14	-	-	TRBJ2-5	16	CASSPRQTDQQETQYF	TGTGCCAGCAGCCCAAGACAGACGGACCAACAAGAGACCCAGTACTTC
TRBV6-4	-	-	TRBJ1-6	14	CASSELGYTTPLHF	TGTGCCAGCAGCGAACTAGGTTATACGACACCCCTCCACTTT
TRBV7-6	TRBD1	-	TRBJ1-2	15	CASSLGTGGSYGYTF	TGTGCCAGCAGCTTAGGGACAGGGGGCAGCTATGGCTACACCTTC
TRBV7-2	-	-	TRBJ1-1	13	CASSLQQGAEAFF	TGTGCCAGCAGCCTACAACAGGGAGCTGAAGCTTTCTTT
TRBV16	TRBD2	-	TRBJ2-2	17	CASSQLTSGKVTGELFF	TGTGCCAGCAGCCAATTGACTAGCGGGAAGGTCACCGGGGAGCTGTTTTTT
TRBV11-2	TRBD2	-	TRBJ2-1	13	CASSLERGGEQFF	TGTGCCAGCAGCTTAGAACGGGGGGGTGAGCAGTTCTTC
TRBV7-3	-	-	TRBJ2-7	14	CASSLTGGLGEQYF	TGTGCCAGCAGCTTAACGGGGGGGCTCGGCGAGCAGTACTTC
TRBV30	-	once	TRBJ1-6	12	CAGNRDNSPLHF	TGTGCCGGAAACAGGGATAATTCACCCCTCCACTTT
TRBV4-2	TRBD2	-	TRBJ2-7	17	CASSQDTGGLAGGEQYF	TGTGCCAGCAGCCAAGATACCGGGGGACTAGCGGGAGGCGAGCAGTACTTC
TRBV24-1	TRBD2	-	TRBJ2-3	17	CATSDLFLAGGKDTQYF	TGTGCCACCAGTGATTTGTTTCTAGCGGGAGGGAAAGATACGCAGTATTTT
TRBV7-8	TRBD1	-	TRBJ1-2	15	CASTLPTGGNYGYTF	TGTGCCAGCACCCTGCCCACAGGGGGAAACTATGGCTACACCTTC
TRBV27	TRBD2	-	TRBJ2-7	14	CASSLLAGVAEQYF	TGTGCCAGCAGTCTACTAGCGGGAGTAGCCGAGCAGTACTTC
TRBV10-3	-	-	TRBJ2-2	13	CAISDPPAGELFF	TGTGCCATCAGTGACCCGCCAGCCGGGGAGCTGTTTTTT
TRBV27	TRBD1	-	TRBJ1-1	15	CASSNRGFMNTEAFF	TGTGCCAGCAGTAACAGGGGATTTATGAACACTGAAGCTTTCTTT
TRBV10-3	TRBD1	-	TRBJ1-5	16	CAISDPGQGINQPQHF	TGTGCCATCAGTGATCCGGGACAGGGGATAAATCAGCCCCAGCATTTT